One and the same sample provided the 27 T cell receptor beta chains below, sequenced in a study of beta chain features in type 1 diabetes. The authors reverse transcribed all of the isolated RNA, so sequencing captured expressed TCRB transcripts. The method was immunoSEQ multiplex PCR; TCRdb's version includes in-frame clones alone and lacks a portion of them. The sample records around 330,000 clones, around 10% being singletons. Material for sequencing was naive CD4+ T cells from blood. Receptors were obtained from a woman in her twenties or thirties in good health.

This clone has a handful of counts. The J gene is TRBJ2-5, the V gene TRBV6-6; 8 bases agree with TRBD1. Germline CDR1 MNHNY, CDR2 SVGAGI (reference sequence). With V trimmed by 6 bases and J by 4 bases, 7 bases remained unmatched. This CDR3 comprises 14 residues. CDR3 amino acids: CASRRQGTGETQYF. The CDR3 DNA sequence: TGTGCCAGCAGACGACAGGGGACGGGAGAGACCCAGTACTTC.

This clone has more than one count but fewer than ten. The chain joins TRBV29-1 to TRBJ2-3; 11 nucleotides agree with TRBD2. Germline values: CDR1 SQVTM, CDR2 ANQGSEA. Germline trimming cut 5 bases from V and 2 bases from J; bases unmatched to any gene: 9. The length of the CDR3 is 16 residues. CDR3 residues: CSVLGLAGGLTDTQYF. Written as DNA, the CDR3 is TGCAGCGTTCTCGGGCTAGCGGGAGGACTCACAGATACGCAGTATTTT.

This clone has just a few counts. The chain joins TRBV18 to TRBJ1-2, with 9 bases that match TRBD1. The V and J ends lost 0 bases and 4 bases, in that order; junction bases with no gene match: 6. CDR1 is KGHSH, CDR2 LQKENI, per germline. The CDR3 is 16 residues long. As DNA, the CDR3 is TGTGCCAGCTCACCACCTTCAGCGGGACAGGGCTATGGCTACACCTTC. It yields the protein CASSPPSAGQGYGYTF. Complete variable domain (other parts from reference TRBV18 and TRBJ1-2): NAGVMQNPRHLVRRRGQEARLRCSPMKGHSHVYWYRQLPEEGLKFMVYLQKENIIDESGMPKERFSAEFPKEGPSILRIQQVVRGDSAAYFCASSPPSAGQGYGYTFGSGTRLTVV.

This clone has a handful of counts. The chain combines TRBV27 with TRBJ1-2; D not certain. Germline CDR1 reads MNHEY; CDR2 reads SMNVEV (reference sequence). CDR3 length: 13 residues. Trimming cost V 5 bases and J 4 bases, with 11 bases left between them. The CDR3 DNA reads as TGTGCCAGCAGTACAGCGGGGATCTATGGCTACACCTTC. Protein: CASSTAGIYGYTF.

This clone has more than one count but fewer than ten. Other DNA sequences in the same sample also yield this CDR3. The chain links TRBV7-3 to TRBJ2-1; possibly TRBD1 for D (8 bases). The V end was cut by 5 bases, the J end by 7 bases, with 15 bases between. This CDR3 has 14 amino acids. Germline lookup yields CDR1 SGHTA and CDR2 FQGTGA. In DNA form, the CDR3 reads TGTGCCAGCAGCCTCGGACAGGGAGGGAATGAGCAGTTCTTC. This encodes CASSLGQGGNEQFF.

Of note for this clone: An end of the junction does not agree with germline; a read error may underlie this. The J gene is TRBJ1-2, the V gene TRBV5-4, with D hard to call. CDR3 length equals 16 residues. Germline CDR1 SGHNT, CDR2 YYREEE (reference sequence). The CDR3 here is CASSQDAMEGGLGYTF. The DNA of the CDR3 is TGCGCCAGCAGCCAAGACGCTATGGAAGGAGGATTGGGCTACACCTTC.

This clone was seen a handful of times. In DNA, the CDR3 is TGTGCCACCAGCACCCCAGCGGCGGCCATTTCTAGCACAGATACGCAGTATTTT. Its protein is CATSTPAAAISSTDTQYF. This rearrangement joins TRBV15 to TRBJ2-3, with D possibly being TRBD2 (5 bases). V was clipped by 4 bases and J by 0 bases, with 20 bases between them. CDR1 is LNHNV and CDR2 is YYDKDF in the germline V gene (reference sequence). The CDR3 has 18 residues. Drawing the rest from reference TRBV15 and TRBJ2-3, the complete variable domain is DAMVIQNPRYQVTQFGKPVTLSCSQTLNHNVMYWYQQKSSQAPKLLFHYYDKDFNNEADTPDNFQSRRPNTSFCFLDIRSPGLGDTAMYLCATSTPAAAISSTDTQYFGPGTRLTVL.

This chain connects TRBV28 to TRBJ2-2; D possibly corresponds to TRBD1 (6 bases). This CDR3 contains 15 residues. The germline V gene has CDR1 MDHEN and CDR2 SYDVKM. Trimming took off 6 bases at V and 7 bases at J, with 18 bases between the two ends. The CDR3 DNA reads TGTGCCAGCAGGTTCCGGGACACCCGTGGCGGGGAGCTGTTTTTT. This translates into CASRFRDTRGGELFF.

Comment on this clone: An end of the junction differs from the germline gene, which may be a read error. The V gene is TRBV9, the J gene TRBJ2-2; unclear D gene. Germline V gives CDR1 SGDLS, CDR2 YYNGEE. This CDR3 contains 15 residues. The CDR3 coding sequence is TGTGCCAGCAGCGTAGAAGCGCTCAACACCAGGGAGCTGTTTTTT. Protein: CASSVEALNTRELFF.

The table lists this clone with a few counts. A junction end diverges from the germline sequence, so it may reflect a read error. The V gene is TRBV7-7, the J gene TRBJ1-1, with D uncertain. CDR1 and CDR2 from the germline V gene are SSHAT and FNYEAQ (reference sequence). The CDR3 totals 13 residues. Written as DNA, the CDR3 is TGTGCTAGCAGCTTTCGACAGAACACTGAAGCTTTCTTT. Protein sequence: CASSFRQNTEAFF. Combining the CDR3 with reference TRBV7-7 and TRBJ1-1 gives the whole variable domain GAGVSQSPRYKVTKRGQDVTLRCDPISSHATLYWYQQALGQGPEFLTYFNYEAQPDKSGLPSDRFSAERPEGSISTLTIQRTEQRDSAMYRCASSFRQNTEAFFGQGTRLTVV.

The V call is TRBV6-5, the J call TRBJ2-4; D might be TRBD1 (6 bases). Germline CDR1 and CDR2: MNHEY and SVGAGI. This CDR3 has 15 residues. The V and J ends lost 6 bases and 2 bases respectively, with 14 bases between them. The CDR3 is CASSPDRSSKNIQYF. In DNA, the CDR3 is TGTGCCAGCAGCCCGGACAGATCTTCCAAAAACATTCAGTACTTC.

This clone has a handful of counts. Written as DNA, the CDR3 is TGTGCCAGCAGCGCGGGACAGCGAACCTACGAGCAGTACTTC. This gives the protein CASSAGQRTYEQYF. The genes are TRBV9 and TRBJ2-7; 7 bases align to TRBD1. The CDR3 extends over 14 amino acids. V lost 3 bases, J lost 2 bases, and 5 bases stayed unmatched. Germline assignment: CDR1 SGDLS and CDR2 YYNGEE.

As to this clone: At the DNA level, this CDR3 is encoded by other sequences in the same sample as well. The rearrangement joins TRBV18 to TRBJ2-1, with 7 nucleotides matching TRBD2. Germline loops: CDR1 KGHSH, CDR2 LQKENI. Trimming removed 2 bases from V and 0 bases from J; junction bases left unmatched: 1. The CDR3 loop spans 15 amino acids. The CDR3, as DNA: TGTGCCAGCTCACCAGGCGGGGGCTCCTACAATGAGCAGTTCTTC. This gives the protein CASSPGGGSYNEQFF.

A few counts support this clone. The chain is built from TRBV23-1 and TRBJ2-5, with TRBD2 identical over 8 bases. TRBV23-1 is reported as an ORF; its role is uncertain. The CDR3 has 19 residues. J gave up 2 bases and V 5 bases, and 19 bases lay outside the gene matches. The CDR3 is CASSTREGGVWQAQETQYF. The DNA of the CDR3 is TGCGCCAGCAGTACCCGGGAGGGGGGGGTCTGGCAGGCACAAGAGACCCAGTACTTC.

This clone was observed a handful of times. The genes are TRBV4-2 and TRBJ2-7; 7 bases align to TRBD2. V gave up 3 bases and J gave up 3 bases; unmatched junction bases: 11. The length of the CDR3 is 16 residues. CDR1 is LGHNA, CDR2 YNFKEQ, per germline. The DNA for the CDR3 is TGTGCCAGCAGCCATAATCTCGGGGCGGGAGTCTACGAGCAGTACTTC. Translation gives CASSHNLGAGVYEQYF.

The table lists this clone with a few counts. The rearrangement uses TRBV4-2 and TRBJ1-1; tentatively, D is TRBD1 (5 bases). This CDR3 has 15 amino acids. Germline CDR1 is LGHNA and CDR2 is YNFKEQ. V lost 0 bases and J 1 base, leaving 9 bases between the germline ends. The CDR3 protein is CASSQDQGKNTEAFF. DNA for the CDR3: TGTGCCAGCAGCCAAGACCAGGGAAAGAACACTGAAGCTTTCTTT.

This clone was seen only a few times. The CDR3 here is CAISVGVQLNTDTQYF. CDR3 in DNA: TGTGCCATCAGTGTCGGGGTACAGCTAAACACAGATACGCAGTATTTT. The genes are TRBV10-3 and TRBJ2-3; weak D call: TRBD2 (5 bases). The CDR3 extends over 16 amino acids. Germline V lookup: CDR1 ENHRY, CDR2 SYGVKD. Between the trimmed V and J ends, which lost 4 bases and 2 bases, there was a span of 16 bases.

The rearrangement uses TRBV6-6 and TRBJ1-1; D ambiguous. V dropped 9 bases and J dropped 2 bases, with 10 bases sitting between them. This CDR3 comprises 12 residues. Germline loops: CDR1 MNHNY, CDR2 SVGAGI (reference sequence). The CDR3 sequence: CASWAVNTEAFF. The CDR3, as DNA: TGTGCCAGTTGGGCAGTAAACACTGAAGCTTTCTTT.

The chain uses TRBV29-1 and TRBJ2-7, with 8 positions matching TRBD1. Germline values: CDR1 SQVTM, CDR2 ANQGSEA. After removal of 6 bases from V and 6 bases from J, the junction contained 16 bases not matched to a gene. The CDR3 has 15 amino acids. The CDR3 coding sequence is TGCAGCGTCCTATTTACTCTAGGGACAGGTGGCGAGCAGTACTTC. Translating it yields CSVLFTLGTGGEQYF.

The rearrangement joins TRBV28 to TRBJ1-1, with no clear D. Germline CDR1 MDHEN, CDR2 SYDVKM. There are 12 residues in the CDR3. With 9 bases removed from V and 7 bases from J, the gap between germline ends came to 15 bases. This chain's CDR3 is CASLTQVSEAFF. In DNA form, the CDR3 reads TGTGCCAGTTTGACTCAAGTTAGTGAAGCTTTCTTT.

The gene calls are TRBV7-9 and TRBJ1-2, with TRBD1 identical over 8 bases. CDR1 is SEHNR, CDR2 FQNEAQ, per germline (reference sequence). Losses at the gene ends were 2 bases for V and 7 bases for J; bases not matched to a gene: 9. This CDR3 is built from 15 residues. The CDR3 reads CASSLLAGQGSGYTF. CDR3 sequence (DNA): TGTGCCAGCAGCTTACTGGCTGGACAGGGTTCTGGCTACACCTTC.

This clone has only a few counts. This chain joins TRBV9 and TRBJ2-1, with 10 bases that match TRBD2. V lost 4 bases to trimming and J lost 8 bases; unmatched junction nucleotides: 9. This CDR3 contains 15 residues. Per germline, CDR1 SGDLS and CDR2 YYNGEE. The DNA of the CDR3 is TGTGCCAGCAGCATCTCGACTAGCGGGTTCTATGAGCAGTTCTTC. Its translation: CASSISTSGFYEQFF.

The V gene is TRBV4-3, the J gene TRBJ1-4, with 8 bases lining up with TRBD1. The CDR3 loop spans 13 amino acids. Germline values: CDR1 LGHNA, CDR2 YSLEER. The ends lost 4 bases at V and 10 bases at J; junction bases unmatched: 5. The CDR3 reads CASSLGQGGKLFF. In nucleotides, the CDR3 is TGCGCCAGCAGCCTCGGACAGGGAGGAAAACTGTTTTTT.

This clone was counted a few times. The chain joins TRBV7-3 to TRBJ2-5; weak D call: TRBD2 (6 bases). Trimming took 5 bases from V and 7 from J, leaving 14 bases between them. The CDR3 loop spans 13 amino acids. CDR1 SGHTA and CDR2 FQGTGA come from the germline V gene. CDR3 amino acids: CASSPEVGGTQYF. The DNA for the CDR3 is TGTGCCAGCAGCCCAGAGGTCGGGGGGACCCAGTACTTC.

This clone turned up a few times. The V gene is TRBV11-3, the J gene TRBJ2-1; 7 positions match TRBD1. The CDR3 sequence is 14 residues long. Germline-derived CDR1 and CDR2 are SGHNT and YENEEA. The V and J ends lost 5 bases and 4 bases, in that order; junction bases with no gene match: 5. CDR3 amino acids: CASSPTGFYNEQFF. The CDR3 DNA sequence: TGTGCCAGCAGCCCGACAGGGTTTTACAATGAGCAGTTCTTC.

The chain recombines TRBV9 with TRBJ2-2; no reliable D call. Germline CDR1 and CDR2: SGDLS and YYNGEE. The V end lost 2 bases, the J end lost 2 bases, and 7 bases lay between the germline ends. The CDR3 covers 14 residues. The CDR3 DNA reads TGTGCCAGCAGCGTCACTCCTAACACCGGGGAGCTGTTTTTT. It translates to CASSVTPNTGELFF. The full variable domain, with the rest looked up from reference TRBV9 and TRBJ2-2, is DSGVTQTPKHLITATGQRVTLRCSPRSGDLSVYWYQQSLDQGLQFLIQYYNGEERAKGNILERFSAQQFPDLHSELNLSSLELGDSALYFCASSVTPNTGELFFGEGSRLTVL.

The chain uses TRBV4-3 and TRBJ1-1, with 8 bases fitting TRBD1. The CDR3 runs to 16 residues. CDR1 LGHNA and CDR2 YSLEER come from the germline V gene. V lost 3 bases, J lost 7 bases, and 13 bases stayed unmatched. CDR3 loop: CASSHPGQAGLFEAFF. The CDR3 nucleotides read TGCGCCAGCAGCCATCCGGGACAGGCGGGACTTTTTGAAGCTTTCTTT.